This T cell receptor beta chain emerged from a study of memory CD4+ T cells and cytomegalovirus serostatus. Looking at the study overall: Donors were healthy Belgian adults, 10 or so CMV seropositive and roughly 25 seronegative. Study-wide results and caveats: The CMV-associated TCR signature appears largely within the CD4+ memory repertoire.

This clone was counted a few times. Its specificity is not known. Libraries were prepared by immunoSEQ multiplex PCR; TCRdb keeps only in-frame clonotypes and omits some of them. The data contain about 62,000 clones, approximately 80% of them singletons. Single viable CD3+CD4+CD8-CD45RO+ cells were sorted as the memory CD4+ T cells. Serum IgG to CMV pp150, pp28, p38 and p52 defined serostatus. The sequenced material came from memory CD4+ T cells from blood. This TCR was sampled from an adult in good health and CMV-seropositive.

CDR3 bases: TGTGCCAGCAGAAATAGACCGAGCTCTGGGGCCAACGTCCTGACTTTC. Amino acids: CASRNRPSSGANVLTF. The chain recombines TRBV28 with TRBJ2-6, with D hard to call. The germline CDR1 and CDR2 sequences are MDHEN and SYDVKM. The length of the CDR3 is 16 residues. V was cut by 6 bases and J by 0 bases, with 12 bases left in between.